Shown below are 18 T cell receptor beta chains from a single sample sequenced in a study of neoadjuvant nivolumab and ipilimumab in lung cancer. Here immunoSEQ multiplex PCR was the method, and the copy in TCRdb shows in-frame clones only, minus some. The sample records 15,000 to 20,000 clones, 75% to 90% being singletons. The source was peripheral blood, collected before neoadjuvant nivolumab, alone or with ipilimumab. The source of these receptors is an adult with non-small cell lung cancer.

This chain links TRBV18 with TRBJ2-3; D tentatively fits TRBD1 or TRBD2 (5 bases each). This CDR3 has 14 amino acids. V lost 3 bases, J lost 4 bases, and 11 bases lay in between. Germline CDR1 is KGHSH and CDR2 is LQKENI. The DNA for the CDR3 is TGTGCCAGCTCACCCCTAGGGGACCCAGATACGCAGTATTTT. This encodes CASSPLGDPDTQYF.

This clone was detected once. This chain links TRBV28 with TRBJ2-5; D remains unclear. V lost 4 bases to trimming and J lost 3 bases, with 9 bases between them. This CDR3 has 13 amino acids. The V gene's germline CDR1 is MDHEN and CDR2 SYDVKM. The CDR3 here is CASSSGREETQYF. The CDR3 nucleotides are TGTGCCAGCAGTTCCGGACGGGAAGAGACCCAGTACTTC.

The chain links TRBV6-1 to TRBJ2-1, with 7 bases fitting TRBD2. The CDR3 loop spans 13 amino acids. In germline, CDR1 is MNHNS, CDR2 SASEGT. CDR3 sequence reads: CVTGGVTYNEQFF. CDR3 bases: TGTGTCACTGGGGGGGTCACCTACAATGAGCAGTTCTTC.

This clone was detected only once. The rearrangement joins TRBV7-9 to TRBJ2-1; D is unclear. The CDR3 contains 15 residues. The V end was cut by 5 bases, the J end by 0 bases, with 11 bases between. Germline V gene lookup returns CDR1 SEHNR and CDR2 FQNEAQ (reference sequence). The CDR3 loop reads CASSPIRSSYNEQFF. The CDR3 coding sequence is TGTGCCAGCAGCCCAATAAGGAGCTCCTACAATGAGCAGTTCTTC.

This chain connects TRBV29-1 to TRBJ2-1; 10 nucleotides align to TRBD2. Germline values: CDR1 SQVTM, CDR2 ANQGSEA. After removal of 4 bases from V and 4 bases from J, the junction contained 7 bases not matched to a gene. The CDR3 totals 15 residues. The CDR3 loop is CSVARGAGGYNEQFF. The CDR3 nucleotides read TGCAGCGTTGCCCGCGGAGCGGGAGGGTACAATGAGCAGTTCTTC.

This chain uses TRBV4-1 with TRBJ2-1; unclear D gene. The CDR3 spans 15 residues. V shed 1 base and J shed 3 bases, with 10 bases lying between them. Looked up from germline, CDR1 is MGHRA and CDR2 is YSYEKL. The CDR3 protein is CASSQGRALYNEQFF. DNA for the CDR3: TGCGCCAGCAGCCAAGGCCGGGCCCTCTACAATGAGCAGTTCTTC.

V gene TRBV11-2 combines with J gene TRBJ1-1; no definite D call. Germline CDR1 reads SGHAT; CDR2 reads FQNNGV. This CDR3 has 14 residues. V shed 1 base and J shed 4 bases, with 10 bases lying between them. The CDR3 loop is CASSLVSGITEAFF. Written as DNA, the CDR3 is TGTGCCAGCAGCTTAGTTAGCGGAATCACTGAAGCTTTCTTT.

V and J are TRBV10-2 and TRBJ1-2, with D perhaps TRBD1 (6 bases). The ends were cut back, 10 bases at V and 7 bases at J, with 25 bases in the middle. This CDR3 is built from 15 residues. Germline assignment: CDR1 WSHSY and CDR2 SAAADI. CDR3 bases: TGCGCCACCGATCAGGGGTCCCTAGGAGATTTTGGCTACACCTTC. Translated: CATDQGSLGDFGYTF.

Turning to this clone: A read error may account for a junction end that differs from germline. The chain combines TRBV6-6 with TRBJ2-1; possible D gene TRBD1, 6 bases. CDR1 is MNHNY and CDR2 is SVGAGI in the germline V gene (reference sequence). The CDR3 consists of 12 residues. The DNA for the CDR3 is TGTGCCAGCAGTCCAGGGGACAAGGAGCAGTTCTTC. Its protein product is CASSPGDKEQFF.

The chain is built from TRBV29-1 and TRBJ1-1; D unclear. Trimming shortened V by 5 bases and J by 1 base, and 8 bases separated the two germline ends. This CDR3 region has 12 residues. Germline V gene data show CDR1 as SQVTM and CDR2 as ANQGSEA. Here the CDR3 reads CSVYAWNTEAFF. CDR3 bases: TGCAGCGTTTATGCCTGGAACACTGAAGCTTTCTTT.

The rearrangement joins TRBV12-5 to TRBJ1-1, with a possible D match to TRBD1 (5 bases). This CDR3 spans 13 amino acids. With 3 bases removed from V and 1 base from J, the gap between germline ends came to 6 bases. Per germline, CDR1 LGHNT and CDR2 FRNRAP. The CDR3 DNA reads TGTGCTAGTGGTTTCAGGGAGAACACTGAAGCTTTCTTT. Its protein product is CASGFRENTEAFF.

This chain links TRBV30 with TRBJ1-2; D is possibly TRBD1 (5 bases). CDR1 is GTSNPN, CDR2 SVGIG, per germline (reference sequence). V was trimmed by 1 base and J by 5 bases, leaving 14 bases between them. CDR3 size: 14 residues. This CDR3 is CAWSGRVVGYGYTF. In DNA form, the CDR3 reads TGTGCCTGGAGTGGCAGGGTCGTGGGTTATGGCTACACCTTC.

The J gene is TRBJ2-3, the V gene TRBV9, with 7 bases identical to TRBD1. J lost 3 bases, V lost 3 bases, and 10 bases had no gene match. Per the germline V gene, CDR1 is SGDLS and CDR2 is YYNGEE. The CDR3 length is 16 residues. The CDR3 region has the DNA TGTGCCAGCAGCGCCTACAGGGGCTGGGGGACAGATACGCAGTATTTT. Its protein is CASSAYRGWGTDTQYF.

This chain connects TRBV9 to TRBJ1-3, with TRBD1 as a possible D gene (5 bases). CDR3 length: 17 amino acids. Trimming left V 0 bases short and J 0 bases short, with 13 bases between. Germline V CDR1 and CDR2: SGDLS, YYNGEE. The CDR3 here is CASSVAGHQSSGNTIYF. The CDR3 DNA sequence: TGTGCCAGCAGCGTAGCCGGACACCAGAGCTCTGGAAACACCATATATTTT.

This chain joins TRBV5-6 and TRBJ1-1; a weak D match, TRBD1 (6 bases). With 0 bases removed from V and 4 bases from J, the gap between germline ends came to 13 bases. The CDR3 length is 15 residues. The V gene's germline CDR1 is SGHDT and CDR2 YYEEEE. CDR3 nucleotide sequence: TGTGCCAGCAGCTTGGTTGCCTGGGGGGCCACTGAAGCTTTCTTT. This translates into CASSLVAWGATEAFF.

CDR3 bases: TGTGCTAGTGGTTCGGGAGGACCCTACAATGAGCAGTTCTTC. Protein sequence: CASGSGGPYNEQFF. The chain employs TRBV12-5 and TRBJ2-1, with 7 bases that match TRBD2. Germline V gene lookup returns CDR1 LGHNT and CDR2 FRNRAP. This CDR3 contains 14 residues. Unmatched junction bases numbered 2, after V lost 4 bases and J lost 2 bases.

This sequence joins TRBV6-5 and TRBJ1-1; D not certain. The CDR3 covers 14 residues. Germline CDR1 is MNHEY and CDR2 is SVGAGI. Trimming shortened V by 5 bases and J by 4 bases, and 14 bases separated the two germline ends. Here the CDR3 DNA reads TGTGCCAGCAGTCGGACGGGAACGAGCACTGAAGCTTTCTTT. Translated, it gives CASSRTGTSTEAFF.

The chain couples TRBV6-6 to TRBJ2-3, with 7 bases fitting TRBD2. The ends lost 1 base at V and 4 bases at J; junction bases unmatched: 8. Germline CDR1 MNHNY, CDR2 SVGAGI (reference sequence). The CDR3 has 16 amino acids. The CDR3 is CASSYFSGDGSDTQYF. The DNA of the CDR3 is TGTGCCAGCAGTTACTTCAGCGGGGACGGGTCAGATACGCAGTATTTT.